These 10 T cell receptor beta chains were sequenced from one sample in a study of OX40 agonist ivuxolimab in advanced cancers. The data were produced by immunoSEQ multiplex PCR, yet TCRdb's version contains in-frame clones alone and is incomplete. The sample carries tens of thousands of clones, around 93% recorded once. Specimen: CD4+ or CD8+ T cells sorted from blood, collected in a trial of the OX40 agonist ivuxolimab. These receptors all stem from an adult with an advanced solid tumor such as melanoma, head and neck, liver or kidney cancer.

The chain links TRBV5-8 to TRBJ1-6; no clear D. CDR1 and CDR2 (germline): SGHTS, YDEGEE. CDR3 length: 11 residues. V was cut by 9 bases and J by 10 bases, with 11 bases left in between. CDR3 sequence: CATSPGSPLHF. CDR3 DNA sequence: TGTGCCACGAGCCCTGGGTCACCCCTCCACTTT.

The chain joins TRBV27 to TRBJ2-7; a weak D match, TRBD1 (7 bases). There are 17 residues in the CDR3. The V gene lost 4 bases and the J gene lost 2 bases, with 21 bases spanning the gap. Germline V gives CDR1 MNHEY, CDR2 SMNVEV (reference sequence). The CDR3 DNA follows: TGTGCCAGCAGTTCGTTTTCCCCAGGGGGGAATCCCTACGAGCAGTACTTC. Its protein product is CASSSFSPGGNPYEQYF.

V is TRBV30 and J is TRBJ1-4, with 8 positions matching TRBD1. CDR1 is GTSNPN, CDR2 SVGIG, per germline (reference sequence). Trimming removed 2 bases from V and 13 bases from J; junction bases left unmatched: 9. This CDR3 region has 13 residues. The CDR3 protein is CAWSPGQGVRLFF. The CDR3 bases are TGTGCCTGGAGTCCCGGACAGGGAGTTCGACTGTTTTTT. Complete variable domain (other parts from reference TRBV30 and TRBJ1-4): SQTIHQWPATLVQPVGSPLSLECTVEGTSNPNLYWYRQAAGRGLQLLFYSVGIGQISSEVPQNLSASRPQDRQFILSSKKLLLSDSGFYLCAWSPGQGVRLFFGSGTQLSVL.

This chain connects TRBV15 to TRBJ2-6; D perhaps matches TRBD1 (5 bases). CDR3 length equals 17 residues. With 4 bases removed from V and 2 bases from J, the gap between germline ends came to 15 bases. Germline V gives CDR1 LNHNV, CDR2 YYDKDF (reference sequence). The CDR3 bases are TGTGCCACCAGCACCACCAGGGCAGGTGCTGGGGCCAACGTCCTGACTTTC. Translation gives CATSTTRAGAGANVLTF.

This clone came up once. The V call is TRBV27, the J call TRBJ2-7; a weak D match, TRBD2 (6 bases). V dropped 8 bases and J dropped 3 bases, with 20 bases sitting between them. Germline V gene lookup returns CDR1 MNHEY and CDR2 SMNVEV (reference sequence). The CDR3 runs to 15 residues. The CDR3 here is CASGAGTHEHYEQYF. Written as DNA, the CDR3 is TGTGCCAGCGGGGCCGGGACTCACGAACACTACGAGCAGTACTTC.

This rearrangement joins TRBV7-8 to TRBJ2-1, with TRBD2 identical over 13 bases. The junction had 5 bases not matched to a gene; V was cut back by 5 bases and J by 7 bases. Germline V gives CDR1 SGHVS, CDR2 FQNEAQ. This CDR3 is 15 amino acids long. CDR3 DNA: TGTGCCAGCAGCCGACTAGCGGGGGGACTTAATGAGCAGTTCTTC. It encodes CASSRLAGGLNEQFF.

This chain joins TRBV13 and TRBJ2-1; 8 bases line up with TRBD2. This CDR3 has 16 residues. The germline V gene encodes CDR1 PRHDT and CDR2 FYEKMQ (reference sequence). J lost 5 bases, V lost 4 bases, and 10 bases had no gene match. The CDR3, as DNA: TGTGCCAGCAGCTCAGGGAACGGGGGGGCCAACAATGAGCAGTTCTTC. Translated: CASSSGNGGANNEQFF.

The chain combines TRBV11-2 with TRBJ2-3, with D possibly being TRBD2 (7 bases). Trimming stripped 5 bases from V and 4 bases from J, with 13 bases between. Germline assignment: CDR1 SGHAT and CDR2 FQNNGV. The CDR3 consists of 14 residues. CDR3 DNA sequence: TGTGCCAGCAGCCACGGCGGGGGCCCAGATACGCAGTATTTT. Encoded protein: CASSHGGGPDTQYF.

The chain uses TRBV12-5 and TRBJ2-1; 9 nucleotides align to TRBD2. This CDR3 region has 15 residues. The trim removed 2 bases at V and 2 bases at J, leaving 1 base unmatched. Germline loops: CDR1 LGHNT, CDR2 FRNRAP. The CDR3, as DNA: TGTGCTAGTGGTTTGCCTAGCGGGGCCTACAATGAGCAGTTCTTC. This sequence encodes CASGLPSGAYNEQFF. Full variable domain (outside the CDR3, taken from reference TRBV12-5 and TRBJ2-1): DARVTQTPRHKVTEMGQEVTMRCQPILGHNTVFWYRQTMMQGLELLAYFRNRAPLDDSGMPKDRFSAEMPDATLATLKIQPSEPRDSAVYFCASGLPSGAYNEQFFGPGTRLTVL.

The table lists this clone with a count of one. The V gene is TRBV4-1, the J gene TRBJ2-7; 8 positions match TRBD1. Trimming at V came to 1 base and at J to 2 bases, leaving 1 base not matched to a gene. This CDR3 contains 14 residues. CDR1 is MGHRA, CDR2 YSYEKL, per germline. The CDR3 loop is CASSQVQGAYEQYF. CDR3 bases: TGCGCCAGCAGCCAAGTACAGGGGGCCTACGAGCAGTACTTC.